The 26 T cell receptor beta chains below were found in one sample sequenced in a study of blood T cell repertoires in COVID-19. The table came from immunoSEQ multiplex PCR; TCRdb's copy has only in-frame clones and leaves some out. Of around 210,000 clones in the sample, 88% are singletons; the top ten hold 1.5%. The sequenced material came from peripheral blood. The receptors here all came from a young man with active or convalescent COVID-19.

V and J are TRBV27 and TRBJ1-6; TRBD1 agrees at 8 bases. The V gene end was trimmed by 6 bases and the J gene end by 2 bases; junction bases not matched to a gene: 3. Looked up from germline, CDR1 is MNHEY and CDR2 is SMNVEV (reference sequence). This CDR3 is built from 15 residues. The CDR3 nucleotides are TGTGCCAGCAGGCCGGGACAGGCCTATAATTCACCCCTCCACTTT. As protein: CASRPGQAYNSPLHF.

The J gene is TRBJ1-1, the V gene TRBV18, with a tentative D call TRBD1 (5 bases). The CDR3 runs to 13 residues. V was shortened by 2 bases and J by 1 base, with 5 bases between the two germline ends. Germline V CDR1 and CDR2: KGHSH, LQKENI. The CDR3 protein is CASSPGANTEAFF. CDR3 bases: TGTGCCAGCTCACCAGGGGCGAACACTGAAGCTTTCTTT.

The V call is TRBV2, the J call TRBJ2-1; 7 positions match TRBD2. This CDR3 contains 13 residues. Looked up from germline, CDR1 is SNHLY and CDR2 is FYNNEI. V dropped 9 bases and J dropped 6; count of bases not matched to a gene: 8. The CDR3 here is CARKRDYPNEQFF. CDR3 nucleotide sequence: TGTGCCAGAAAAAGGGACTACCCCAATGAGCAGTTCTTC. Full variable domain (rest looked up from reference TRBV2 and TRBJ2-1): EPEVTQTPSHQVTQMGQEVILRCVPISNHLYFYWYRQILGQKVEFLVSFYNNEISEKSEIFDDQFSVERPDGSNFTLKIRSTKLEDSAMYFCARKRDYPNEQFFGPGTRLTVL.

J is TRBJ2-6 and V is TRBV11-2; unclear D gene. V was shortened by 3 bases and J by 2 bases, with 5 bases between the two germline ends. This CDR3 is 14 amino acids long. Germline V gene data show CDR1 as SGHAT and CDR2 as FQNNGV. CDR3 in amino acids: CASSFRAGANVLTF. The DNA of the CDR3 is TGTGCCAGCAGCTTTCGGGCTGGGGCCAACGTCCTGACTTTC.

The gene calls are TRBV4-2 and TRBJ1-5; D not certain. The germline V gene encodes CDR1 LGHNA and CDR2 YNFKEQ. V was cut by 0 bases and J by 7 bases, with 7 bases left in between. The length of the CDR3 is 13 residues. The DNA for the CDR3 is TGTGCCAGCAGCCAAGATGGGAGACAGCCCCAGCATTTT. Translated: CASSQDGRQPQHF.

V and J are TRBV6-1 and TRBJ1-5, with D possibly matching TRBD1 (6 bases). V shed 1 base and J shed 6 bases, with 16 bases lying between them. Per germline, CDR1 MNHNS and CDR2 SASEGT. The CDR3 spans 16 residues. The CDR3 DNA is TGTGCCAGCAGTGAAGAAGGGCAGGGGCTGGGTCAGCCCCAGCATTTT. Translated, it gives CASSEEGQGLGQPQHF.

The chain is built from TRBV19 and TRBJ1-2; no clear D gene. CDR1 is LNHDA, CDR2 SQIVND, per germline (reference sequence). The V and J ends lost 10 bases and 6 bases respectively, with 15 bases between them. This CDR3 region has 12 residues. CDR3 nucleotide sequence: TGTGCCACTTTAAGGACTGTCGATGGCTACACCTTC. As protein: CATLRTVDGYTF.

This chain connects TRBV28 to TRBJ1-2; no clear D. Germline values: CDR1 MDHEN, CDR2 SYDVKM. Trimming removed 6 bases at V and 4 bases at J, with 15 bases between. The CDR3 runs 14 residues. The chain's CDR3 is CASRSGGQLYGYTF. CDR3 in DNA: TGTGCCAGCAGGTCGGGTGGTCAGCTCTATGGCTACACCTTC.

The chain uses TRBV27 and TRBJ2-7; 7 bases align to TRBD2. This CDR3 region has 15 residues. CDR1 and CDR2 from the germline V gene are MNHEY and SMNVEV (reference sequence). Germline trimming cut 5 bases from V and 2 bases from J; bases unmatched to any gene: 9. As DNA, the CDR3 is TGTGCCAGCAGTCAGATCACCGGGACTACCTACGAGCAGTACTTC. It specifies CASSQITGTTYEQYF.

CDR3 DNA sequence: TGTGCCAGCGGCCTAGCATGGGAGCAGTTCTTC. Residues: CASGLAWEQFF. This rearrangement joins TRBV28 to TRBJ2-1, with D perhaps TRBD2 (5 bases). Trimming took off 8 bases at V and 10 bases at J, with 12 bases between the two ends. In germline, CDR1 is MDHEN, CDR2 SYDVKM. The CDR3 sequence is 11 residues long.

The CDR3 nucleotides are TGTGCCAGCAGCGGGACCAGCGGGAGTGACACCGGGGAGCTGTTTTTT. Translated: CASSGTSGSDTGELFF. The gene calls are TRBV9 and TRBJ2-2; 8 nucleotides line up with TRBD2. J gave up 3 bases and V 3 bases, and 7 bases lay outside the gene matches. This CDR3 comprises 16 residues. Germline values: CDR1 SGDLS, CDR2 YYNGEE.

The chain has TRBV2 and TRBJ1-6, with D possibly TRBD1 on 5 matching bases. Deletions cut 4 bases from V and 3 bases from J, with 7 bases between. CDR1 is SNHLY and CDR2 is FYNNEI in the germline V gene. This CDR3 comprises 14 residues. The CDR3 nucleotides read TGTGCCAGCAGTGGGGGCGGCTATAATTCACCCCTCCACTTT. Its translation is CASSGGGYNSPLHF. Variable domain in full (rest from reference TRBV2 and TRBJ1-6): EPEVTQTPSHQVTQMGQEVILRCVPISNHLYFYWYRQILGQKVEFLVSFYNNEISEKSEIFDDQFSVERPDGSNFTLKIRSTKLEDSAMYFCASSGGGYNSPLHFGNGTRLTVT.

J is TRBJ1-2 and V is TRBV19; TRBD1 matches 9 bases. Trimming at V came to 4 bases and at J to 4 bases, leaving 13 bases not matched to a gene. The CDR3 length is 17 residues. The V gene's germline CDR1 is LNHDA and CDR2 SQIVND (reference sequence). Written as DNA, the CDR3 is TGTGCCAGTAGTACCTTTCGGGGACAGGGTTCGGGCTATGGCTACACCTTC. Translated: CASSTFRGQGSGYGYTF.

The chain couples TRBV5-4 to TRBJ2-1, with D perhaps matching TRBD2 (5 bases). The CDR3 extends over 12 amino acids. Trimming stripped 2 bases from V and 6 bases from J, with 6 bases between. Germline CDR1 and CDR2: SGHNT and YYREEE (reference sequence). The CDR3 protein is CASSFTSNEQFF. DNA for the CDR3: TGTGCCAGCAGCTTCACTAGCAATGAGCAGTTCTTC.

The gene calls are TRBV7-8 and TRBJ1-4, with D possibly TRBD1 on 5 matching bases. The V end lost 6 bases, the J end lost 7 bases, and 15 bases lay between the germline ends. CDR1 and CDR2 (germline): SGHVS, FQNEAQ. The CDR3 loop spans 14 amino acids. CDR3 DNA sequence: TGTGCCAGCAGAGGGACTCTCGGGGGTGAAAAACTGTTTTTT. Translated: CASRGTLGGEKLFF.

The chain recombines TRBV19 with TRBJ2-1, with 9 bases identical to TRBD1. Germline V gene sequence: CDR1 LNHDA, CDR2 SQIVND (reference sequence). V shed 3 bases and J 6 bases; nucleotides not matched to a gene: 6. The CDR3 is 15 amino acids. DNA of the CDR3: TGTGCCAGTAGTATTGACAGGGGGTTAGGCAATGAGCAGTTCTTC. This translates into CASSIDRGLGNEQFF.

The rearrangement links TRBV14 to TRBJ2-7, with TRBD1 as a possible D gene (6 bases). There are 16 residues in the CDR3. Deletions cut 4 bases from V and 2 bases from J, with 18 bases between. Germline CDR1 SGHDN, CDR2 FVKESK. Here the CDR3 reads CASSRETGISAYEQYF. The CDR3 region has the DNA TGTGCCAGCAGCCGAGAAACAGGGATCTCGGCCTACGAGCAGTACTTC.

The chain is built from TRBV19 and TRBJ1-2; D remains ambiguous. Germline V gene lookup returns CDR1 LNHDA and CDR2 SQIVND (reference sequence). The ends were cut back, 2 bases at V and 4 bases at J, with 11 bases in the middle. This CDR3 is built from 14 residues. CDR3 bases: TGTGCCAGTAGTATACCCGGCGGATCCTATGGCTACACCTTC. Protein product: CASSIPGGSYGYTF.

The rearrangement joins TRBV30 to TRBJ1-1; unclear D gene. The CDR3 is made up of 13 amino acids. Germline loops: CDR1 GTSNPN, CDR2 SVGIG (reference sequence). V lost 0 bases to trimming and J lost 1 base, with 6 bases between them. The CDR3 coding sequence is TGTGCCTGGAGTGTACTGTGGAACACTGAAGCTTTCTTT. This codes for CAWSVLWNTEAFF.

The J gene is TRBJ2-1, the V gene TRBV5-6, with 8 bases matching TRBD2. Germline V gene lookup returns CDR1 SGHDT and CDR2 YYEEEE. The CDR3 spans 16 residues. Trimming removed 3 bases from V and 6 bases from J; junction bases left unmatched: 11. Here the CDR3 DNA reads TGTGCCAGCAGCTGGGAGAGCGGGAGAGGGGCCAATGAGCAGTTCTTC. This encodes CASSWESGRGANEQFF.

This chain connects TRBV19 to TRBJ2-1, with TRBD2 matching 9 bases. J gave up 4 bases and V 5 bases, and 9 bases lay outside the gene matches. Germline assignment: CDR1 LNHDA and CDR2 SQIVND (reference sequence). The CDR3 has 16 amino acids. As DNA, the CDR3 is TGTGCCAGTAGTGGCGGGACTAGCAGTGGGTACAATGAGCAGTTCTTC. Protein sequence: CASSGGTSSGYNEQFF.

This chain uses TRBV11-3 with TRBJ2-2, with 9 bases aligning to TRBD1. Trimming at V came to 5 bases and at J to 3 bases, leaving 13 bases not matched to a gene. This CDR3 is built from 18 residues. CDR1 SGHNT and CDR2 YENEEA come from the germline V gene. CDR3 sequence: CASSPNQDRGLYTGELFF. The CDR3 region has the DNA TGTGCCAGCAGCCCAAATCAGGACAGGGGCCTCTACACCGGGGAGCTGTTTTTT.

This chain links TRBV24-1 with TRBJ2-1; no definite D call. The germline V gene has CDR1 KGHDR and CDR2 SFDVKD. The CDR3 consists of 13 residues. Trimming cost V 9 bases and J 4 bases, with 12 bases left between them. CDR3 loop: CATAELTYNEQFF. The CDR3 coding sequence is TGTGCCACCGCCGAACTCACTTACAATGAGCAGTTCTTC.

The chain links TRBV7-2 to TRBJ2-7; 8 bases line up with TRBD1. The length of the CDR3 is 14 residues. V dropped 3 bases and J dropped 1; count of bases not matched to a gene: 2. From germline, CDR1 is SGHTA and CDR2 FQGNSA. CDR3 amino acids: CASSLGQDSYEQYF. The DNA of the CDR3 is TGTGCCAGCAGCTTGGGACAGGATTCCTACGAGCAGTACTTC.

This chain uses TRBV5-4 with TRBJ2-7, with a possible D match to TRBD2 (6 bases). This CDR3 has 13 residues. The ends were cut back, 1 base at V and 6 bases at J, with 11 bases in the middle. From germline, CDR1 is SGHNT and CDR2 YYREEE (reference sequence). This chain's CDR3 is CASSLRLGGEQYF. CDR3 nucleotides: TGTGCCAGCAGCTTGCGTTTGGGGGGCGAGCAGTACTTC.

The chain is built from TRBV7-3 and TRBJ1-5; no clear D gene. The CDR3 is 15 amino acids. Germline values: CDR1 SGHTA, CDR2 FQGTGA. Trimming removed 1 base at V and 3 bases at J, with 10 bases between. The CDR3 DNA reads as TGTGCCAGCAGCTTAATGCCTGGGCCCAATCAGCCCCAGCATTTT. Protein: CASSLMPGPNQPQHF. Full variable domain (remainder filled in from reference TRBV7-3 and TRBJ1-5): GAGVSQTPSNKVTEKGKYVELRCDPISGHTALYWYRQSLGQGPEFLIYFQGTGAADDSGLPNDRFFAVRPEGSVSTLKIQRTERGDSAVYLCASSLMPGPNQPQHFGDGTRLSIL.